Detailed here is one T cell receptor beta chain. Those who participated ranged in age from about 18 to 95 years and resided in 20 to 30 US areas. Participant-given clinical history determined each cohort assignment. Two negative PCRs, clearance, or symptom resolution were required of recovered Cohort 3 donors. Repertoires were generated with immunoSEQ multiplex PCR, while TCRdb's copy carries only in-frame clones and drops some. The sample has 450,000 to 500,000 clones, 80% to 90% seen once. This specimen belongs to a study of blood T cell repertoires in COVID-19. Across the study: Sites across the United States, Italy and Spain contributed samples from acute and convalescent COVID-19.

Per germline, CDR1 SGDLS and CDR2 YYNGEE. This CDR3 is built from 16 residues. With V trimmed by 3 bases and J by 8 bases, 13 bases remained unmatched. The rearrangement links TRBV9 to TRBJ2-1, with 8 nucleotides matching TRBD2. The TCR originated in a woman aged 55-69 years who had recovered from COVID-19. The specimen sequenced was PBMCs or T cells enriched from blood (not recorded which). The CDR3 protein is CASSAHGRGVRDEQFF. Here the CDR3 DNA reads TGTGCCAGCAGCGCCCATGGGCGGGGGGTCCGGGATGAGCAGTTCTTC.